The 27 T cell receptor beta chains reported below all come from one sample, sequenced in a study of T-cell memory formation after mild COVID-19. TCRdb used MiXCR to reprocess the 5' RACE reads, holding one entry per CDR3 protein. The sample includes tens of thousands of distinct CDR3 sequences, roughly 9.9% of them seen just once. The sequencing sample was made of PBMCs or a T cell subset sorted from them (not recorded which). All receptors derive from a young man who had mild COVID-19 (a few samples of this study predate the infection). Cell type and time point are not known.

J is TRBJ1-1 and V is TRBV7-3; tentative D call: TRBD1 (6 bases). The CDR3 spans 13 residues. The V end lost 4 bases, the J end lost 6 bases, and 12 bases lay between the germline ends. Per the germline V gene, CDR1 is SGHTA and CDR2 is FQGTGA. The CDR3 loop is CASSSTTGSEAFF. CDR3 bases: TGTGCCAGCAGCTCAACCACAGGGTCTGAAGCTTTCTTT. Using reference TRBV7-3 and TRBJ1-1 for the parts outside the CDR3, the full variable domain is GAGVSQTPSNKVTEKGKYVELRCDPISGHTALYWYRQSLGQGPEFLIYFQGTGAADDSGLPNDRFFAVRPEGSVSTLKIQRTERGDSAVYLCASSSTTGSEAFFGQGTRLTVV.

This clonotype was counted only a few times. The chain couples TRBV5-6 to TRBJ2-1, with 9 nucleotides matching TRBD1. The germline CDR1 and CDR2 sequences are SGHDT and YYEEEE. The trim removed 3 bases at V and 7 bases at J, leaving 8 bases unmatched. The CDR3 totals 15 residues. CDR3 DNA sequence: TGTGCCAGCAGCTGGCTGGGACAGGGAATAAATGAGCAGTTCTTC. This codes for CASSWLGQGINEQFF.

The chain employs TRBV3-1 and TRBJ2-2; D remains ambiguous. This CDR3 spans 14 amino acids. Per germline, CDR1 LGHDT and CDR2 YNNKEL (reference sequence). The V end was cut by 6 bases, the J end by 0 bases, with 8 bases between. The CDR3 DNA is TGTGCCAGCAGGGTTTTATCGAACACCGGGGAGCTGTTTTTT. This encodes CASRVLSNTGELFF.

The rearrangement links TRBV7-2 to TRBJ1-1; 7 nucleotides agree with TRBD1. V dropped 5 bases and J dropped 2; count of bases not matched to a gene: 8. This CDR3 comprises 15 residues. Per the germline V gene, CDR1 is SGHTA and CDR2 is FQGNSA. Written as DNA, the CDR3 is TGTGCCAGCAGCAGAAGACAGGGACGAAACACTGAAGCTTTCTTT. Translation gives CASSRRQGRNTEAFF. Full variable domain (missing parts from reference TRBV7-2 and TRBJ1-1): GAGVSQSPSNKVTEKGKDVELRCDPISGHTALYWYRQSLGQGLEFLIYFQGNSAPDKSGLPSDRFSAERTGGSVSTLTIQRTQQEDSAVYLCASSRRQGRNTEAFFGQGTRLTVV.

This clonotype was recorded many times. This chain links TRBV7-2 with TRBJ2-7, with 11 bases aligning to TRBD2. Germline V CDR1 and CDR2: SGHTA, FQGNSA. The CDR3 length is 14 residues. Trimming at V came to 3 bases and at J to 3 bases, leaving 1 base not matched to a gene. CDR3 in DNA: TGTGCCAGCAGCTTGACTAGCGGGGTCTACGAGCAGTACTTC. It translates to CASSLTSGVYEQYF.

This clonotype occurred a few times. The J gene is TRBJ2-3, the V gene TRBV3-1; D possibly corresponds to TRBD1 (5 bases). Deletions cut 1 base from V and 6 bases from J, with 11 bases between. The CDR3 length is 14 residues. The V gene's germline CDR1 is LGHDT and CDR2 YNNKEL (reference sequence). The CDR3 coding sequence is TGTGCCAGCAGCCAAGGAGCAGCAGGGGATACGCAGTATTTT. It translates to CASSQGAAGDTQYF.

This clonotype was seen ten or more times. The chain couples TRBV7-2 to TRBJ2-5; tentatively, D is TRBD2 (6 bases). V was trimmed by 8 bases and J by 7 bases, leaving 11 bases between them. This CDR3 is 11 amino acids long. Germline lookup yields CDR1 SGHTA and CDR2 FQGNSA. The CDR3 spells CASSREVTQYF. Written as DNA, the CDR3 is TGTGCCAGCTCCAGGGAGGTGACCCAGTACTTC.

This clonotype was seen at least ten times. The genes are TRBV24-1 and TRBJ2-3; D remains ambiguous. In germline, CDR1 is KGHDR, CDR2 SFDVKD. CDR3 length: 15 amino acids. The ends were cut back, 3 bases at V and 3 bases at J, with 12 bases in the middle. This CDR3 is CATSDNSAGTDTQYF. The CDR3 DNA follows: TGTGCCACCAGTGATAACTCAGCCGGTACAGATACGCAGTATTTT.

This clonotype was found a few times. This rearrangement joins TRBV27 to TRBJ2-2; D remains ambiguous. Germline values: CDR1 MNHEY, CDR2 SMNVEV (reference sequence). CDR3 length equals 15 residues. Trimming removed 5 bases from V and 7 bases from J, with 17 bases in between. CDR3 protein: CASSPTEGRYGELFF. The CDR3, as DNA: TGTGCCAGCAGTCCGACCGAAGGACGGTACGGGGAGCTGTTTTTT.

The V call is TRBV2, the J call TRBJ2-7; D call uncertain. Germline V gives CDR1 SNHLY, CDR2 FYNNEI. The germline V and J ends were trimmed by 4 bases and 4 bases, with 5 bases remaining between them. The CDR3 has 11 residues. The CDR3 sequence: CASSGGYEQYF. CDR3 DNA: TGTGCCAGCAGTGGGGGTTACGAGCAGTACTTC.

The chain employs TRBV19 and TRBJ2-1; 12 positions agree with TRBD2. The germline CDR1 and CDR2 sequences are LNHDA and SQIVND (reference sequence). V lost 9 bases and J lost 4; bases outside the gene matches: 4. CDR3 length equals 14 residues. CDR3 coding DNA: TGTGCCAGCACAGGACTAGCGGGGTACAATGAGCAGTTCTTC. Amino acid sequence: CASTGLAGYNEQFF.

The genes are TRBV11-3 and TRBJ1-5, with D tentatively TRBD1 (6 bases). CDR3 length: 16 amino acids. V was clipped by 4 bases and J by 5 bases, with 18 bases between them. In germline, CDR1 is SGHNT, CDR2 YENEEA. CDR3 residues: CASSSANRGMDQPQHF. CDR3 nucleotide sequence: TGTGCCAGCAGCTCCGCGAATAGGGGGATGGATCAGCCCCAGCATTTT.

In this sample, this clonotype turned up a few times. The chain joins TRBV6-5 to TRBJ2-6, with a possible D match to TRBD2 (7 bases). Germline CDR1 and CDR2: MNHEY and SVGAGI. Trimming removed 6 bases from V and 4 bases from J, with 22 bases in between. The CDR3 length is 18 residues. The chain's CDR3 is CASSLWEGGDSGANVLTF. The CDR3 coding sequence is TGTGCCAGCAGCCTCTGGGAGGGGGGGGACTCCGGGGCCAACGTCCTGACTTTC.

The sample holds a few counts of this clonotype. The rearrangement joins TRBV7-9 to TRBJ2-3; possibly TRBD1 for D (6 bases). The CDR3 is 15 amino acids. The germline CDR1 and CDR2 sequences are SEHNR and FQNEAQ (reference sequence). Deletions cut 6 bases from V and 3 bases from J, with 16 bases between. The CDR3 nucleotides are TGTGCCAGCAGTTACAACAGGGTGGGGACAGATACGCAGTATTTT. Amino acids: CASSYNRVGTDTQYF.

The V gene is TRBV5-1, the J gene TRBJ2-3; D not certain. Trimming stripped 3 bases from V and 0 bases from J, with 8 bases between. The CDR3 length is 14 residues. Per the germline V gene, CDR1 is SGHRS and CDR2 is YFSETQ. This chain's CDR3 is CASSSLPSTDTQYF. CDR3 nucleotide sequence: TGCGCCAGCAGCTCCCTGCCTAGCACAGATACGCAGTATTTT.

This clonotype was counted at least ten times. The J gene is TRBJ2-1, the V gene TRBV7-9; D possibly corresponds to TRBD2 (5 bases). CDR3 length: 17 amino acids. V dropped 2 bases and J dropped 3 bases, with 17 bases sitting between them. Looked up from germline, CDR1 is SEHNR and CDR2 is FQNEAQ (reference sequence). DNA of the CDR3: TGTGCCAGCAGCTTATGGTCCCGGTCGGGGATCTACAATGAGCAGTTCTTC. Translation gives CASSLWSRSGIYNEQFF. The variable domain in full, with the rest retrieved from reference TRBV7-9 and TRBJ2-1, is DTGVSQNPRHKITKRGQNVTFRCDPISEHNRLYWYRQTLGQGPEFLTYFQNEAQLEKSRLLSDRFSAERPKGSFSTLEIQRTEQGDSAMYLCASSLWSRSGIYNEQFFGPGTRLTVL.

This clonotype was counted a few times. V is TRBV7-3 and J is TRBJ1-1; D ambiguous. In germline, CDR1 is SGHTA, CDR2 FQGTGA. Trimming took off 4 bases at V and 0 bases at J, with 9 bases between the two ends. The CDR3 length is 14 residues. The CDR3 region is CASSSGRLNTEAFF. The CDR3 nucleotides read TGTGCCAGCAGCTCCGGACGGCTGAACACTGAAGCTTTCTTT.

This clonotype showed up just a few times. The V call is TRBV20-1, the J call TRBJ1-5; 10 nucleotides agree with TRBD1. The CDR3 covers 10 residues. The germline gives CDR1 DFQATT, CDR2 SNEGSKA (reference sequence). The V segment lost 6 bases and the J segment 11 bases; nucleotides outside the gene matches: 1. The CDR3 nucleotides are TGCAGTGCCGGACAGGGGGCCCAGCATTTT. Protein product: CSAGQGAQHF.

This clonotype was observed at least ten times. The chain joins TRBV4-1 to TRBJ1-2; the D gene is possibly TRBD1 (5 bases). The germline gives CDR1 MGHRA, CDR2 YSYEKL. The germline V and J ends were trimmed by 1 base and 2 bases, with 23 bases remaining between them. The CDR3 sequence is 19 residues long. The CDR3 region has the DNA TGCGCCAGCAGCCAAGTACGTTCTAGGAGGGGAAGAGGGAACTATGGCTACACCTTC. Amino acid sequence: CASSQVRSRRGRGNYGYTF.

The chain joins TRBV5-1 to TRBJ2-2; D unresolved. The germline V and J ends were trimmed by 1 base and 0 bases, with 7 bases remaining between them. The CDR3 has 15 residues. The germline V gene encodes CDR1 SGHRS and CDR2 YFSETQ. CDR3 protein: CASSLYLANTGELFF. The CDR3 DNA follows: TGCGCCAGCAGCTTGTACTTAGCGAACACCGGGGAGCTGTTTTTT.

The rearrangement joins TRBV24-1 to TRBJ1-2, with 9 nucleotides matching TRBD1. This CDR3 region has 16 residues. The junction had 10 bases not matched to a gene; V was cut back by 5 bases and J by 4 bases. Germline lookup yields CDR1 KGHDR and CDR2 SFDVKD. CDR3 sequence: CATSVHRGRSFYGYTF. As DNA, the CDR3 is TGTGCCACCAGTGTCCACAGGGGGCGAAGCTTCTATGGCTACACCTTC.

The J gene is TRBJ2-7, the V gene TRBV27; 8 bases are shared with TRBD1. Looked up from germline, CDR1 is MNHEY and CDR2 is SMNVEV (reference sequence). Trimming cost V 3 bases and J 2 bases; bases outside gene matches: 3. There are 14 residues in the CDR3. CDR3: CASSFGQGTYEQYF. CDR3 coding DNA: TGTGCCAGCAGTTTCGGACAGGGAACCTACGAGCAGTACTTC.

Here the CDR3 DNA reads TGTGCCAGCAGTCCAAGTGCGGAGACCCAGTACTTC. As protein: CASSPSAETQYF. The chain couples TRBV7-7 to TRBJ2-5; D call uncertain. Trimming shortened V by 6 bases and J by 5 bases, and 10 bases separated the two germline ends. Germline CDR1 reads SSHAT; CDR2 reads FNYEAQ (reference sequence). This CDR3 spans 12 amino acids.

This rearrangement joins TRBV7-6 to TRBJ1-3; TRBD1 agrees at 8 bases. The CDR3 is 16 amino acids. Germline V gene sequence: CDR1 SGHVS, CDR2 FNYEAQ. The V segment lost 4 bases and the J segment 0 bases; nucleotides outside the gene matches: 5. CDR3 sequence: CASSWTGPASGNTIYF. The CDR3 DNA sequence: TGTGCCAGCAGCTGGACAGGGCCCGCCTCTGGAAACACCATATATTTT.

This clonotype was recorded at least ten times. CDR3 DNA: TGTGCCAGCTCACCAAATCCAGGCAATGAAGCTTTCTTT. Its translation: CASSPNPGNEAFF. The chain carries TRBV18 and TRBJ1-1, with D unresolved. V lost 2 bases and J 7 bases, leaving 11 bases between the germline ends. CDR3 length: 13 residues. Germline CDR1 and CDR2: KGHSH and LQKENI.

This clonotype was seen more than once but under ten times. The rearrangement uses TRBV11-2 and TRBJ1-6, with 7 bases matching TRBD1. The CDR3 has 14 residues. The V gene's germline CDR1 is SGHAT and CDR2 FQNNGV. V was pared by 8 bases and J by 5 bases, with 6 bases of the junction left unmatched. Written as DNA, the CDR3 is TGTGCCAGCGCCGGGACAGATAATAATTCACCCCTCCACTTT. Protein: CASAGTDNNSPLHF.

In its sample, this clonotype was seen many times. This rearrangement joins TRBV15 to TRBJ2-3; D is perhaps TRBD2 (6 bases). CDR1 is LNHNV and CDR2 is YYDKDF in the germline V gene (reference sequence). CDR3 length equals 16 residues. The V gene lost 3 bases and the J gene lost 2 bases, with 15 bases spanning the gap. Here the CDR3 reads CATSSSGGQLTDTQYF. In nucleotides, the CDR3 is TGTGCCACCAGCAGCTCTGGAGGGCAGCTCACAGATACGCAGTATTTT.